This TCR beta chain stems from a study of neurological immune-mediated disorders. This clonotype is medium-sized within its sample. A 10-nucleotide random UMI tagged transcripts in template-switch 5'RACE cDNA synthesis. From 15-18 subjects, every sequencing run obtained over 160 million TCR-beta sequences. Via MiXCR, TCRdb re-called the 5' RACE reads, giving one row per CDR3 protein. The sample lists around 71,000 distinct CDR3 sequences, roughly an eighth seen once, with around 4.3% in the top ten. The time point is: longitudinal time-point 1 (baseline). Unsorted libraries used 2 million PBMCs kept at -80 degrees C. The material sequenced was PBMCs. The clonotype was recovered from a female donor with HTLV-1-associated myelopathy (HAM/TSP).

The CDR3 coding sequence is TGCGCCAGCAGCCACGGGACCTCCGGGGAGCTGTTTTTT. Translation gives CASSHGTSGELFF. The chain links TRBV4-1 to TRBJ2-2; either TRBD1 or TRBD2 may fit D (5 bases each). CDR3 length: 13 residues. The ends were cut back, 3 bases at V and 6 bases at J, with 8 bases in the middle. Germline lookup yields CDR1 MGHRA and CDR2 YSYEKL.